Included here is one T cell receptor (beta chain) sequence, with context. Its antigen is currently unknown. It was with 60 Vbeta and 13 Jbeta primers that the PCR ran. As originally analysed: Among the unique TCR beta chains that a later analysis counted, some 73 million in all, about 10 million were shared. Clones were sequenced by immunoSEQ multiplex PCR, and TCRdb holds only the in-frame ones, with some missing. V and J calls and clone size are given by that table; D and trimming were obtained from the DNA. The sample carries 150,000 to 180,000 clones, 70% to 85% recorded once. The sample belongs to a study of cytomegalovirus exposure and HLA in healthy donors. On the study more broadly: Assignment to the Caucasian-associated ancestry cluster applied to around 76% of the approximately 390 genotyped donors. Study-wide findings and caveats: Testing in vitro showed a few CMV-associated chains specific for CMV antigens. Cytomegalovirus association was assigned to under 200 TCR beta chains.

This TCR was recovered from a man aged 25 to 45 in good health and CMV-seronegative. Input material: PBMCs.

The CDR3 spells CASSPGTAGEQYF. The DNA for the CDR3 is TGTGCCAGCAGCCCGGGGACCGCGGGGGAGCAGTACTTC. The chain uses TRBV13 and TRBJ2-7; weak D call: TRBD2 (6 bases). Germline CDR1 and CDR2: PRHDT and FYEKMQ (reference sequence). V was clipped by 5 bases and J by 7 bases, with 15 bases between them. The CDR3 runs to 13 residues. Full variable domain (outside the CDR3, taken from reference TRBV13 and TRBJ2-7): AAGVIQSPRHLIKEKRETATLKCYPIPRHDTVYWYQQGPGQDPQFLISFYEKMQSDKGSIPDRFSAQQFSDYHSELNMSSLELGDSALYFCASSPGTAGEQYFGPGTRLTVT.